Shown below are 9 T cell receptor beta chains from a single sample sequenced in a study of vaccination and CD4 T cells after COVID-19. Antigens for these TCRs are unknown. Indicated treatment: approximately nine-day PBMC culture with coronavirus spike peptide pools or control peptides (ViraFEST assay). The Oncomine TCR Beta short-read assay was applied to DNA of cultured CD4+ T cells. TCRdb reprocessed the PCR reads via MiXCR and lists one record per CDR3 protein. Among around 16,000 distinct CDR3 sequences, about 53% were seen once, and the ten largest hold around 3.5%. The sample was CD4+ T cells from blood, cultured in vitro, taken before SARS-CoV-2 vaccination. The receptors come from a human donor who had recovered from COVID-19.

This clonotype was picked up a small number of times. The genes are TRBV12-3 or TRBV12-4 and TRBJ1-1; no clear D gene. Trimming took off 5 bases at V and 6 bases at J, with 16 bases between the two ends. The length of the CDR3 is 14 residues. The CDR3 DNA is TGTGCCAGCAGTCGAACAGACTACCGGGCTGAAGCTTTCTTT. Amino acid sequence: CASSRTDYRAEAFF.

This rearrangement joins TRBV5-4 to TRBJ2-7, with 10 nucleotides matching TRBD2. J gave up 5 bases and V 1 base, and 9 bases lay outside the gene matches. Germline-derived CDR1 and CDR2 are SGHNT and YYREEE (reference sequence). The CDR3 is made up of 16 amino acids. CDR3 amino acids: CASSLRLAGLRDEQYF. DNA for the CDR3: TGTGCCAGCAGCTTGAGACTAGCGGGCCTTCGGGACGAGCAGTACTTC.

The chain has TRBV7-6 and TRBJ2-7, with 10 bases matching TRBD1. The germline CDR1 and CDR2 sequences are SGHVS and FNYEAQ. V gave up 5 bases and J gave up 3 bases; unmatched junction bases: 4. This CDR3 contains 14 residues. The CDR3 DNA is TGTGCCAGCAGCCCCCGGACAGGGGGCTACGAGCAGTACTTC. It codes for CASSPRTGGYEQYF.

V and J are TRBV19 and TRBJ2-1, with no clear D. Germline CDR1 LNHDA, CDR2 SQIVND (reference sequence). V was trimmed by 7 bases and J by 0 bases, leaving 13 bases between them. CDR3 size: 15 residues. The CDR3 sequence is CASTLDRSSYNEQFF. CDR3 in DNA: TGTGCCAGTACCCTAGACCGCAGCTCCTACAATGAGCAGTTCTTC.

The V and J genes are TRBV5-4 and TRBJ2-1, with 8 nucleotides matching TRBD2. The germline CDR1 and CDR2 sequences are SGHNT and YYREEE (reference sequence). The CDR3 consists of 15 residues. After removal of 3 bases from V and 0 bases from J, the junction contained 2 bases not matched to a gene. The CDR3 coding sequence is TGTGCCAGCAGCTCCCGGGGGGGCTCCTACAATGAGCAGTTCTTC. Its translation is CASSSRGGSYNEQFF.

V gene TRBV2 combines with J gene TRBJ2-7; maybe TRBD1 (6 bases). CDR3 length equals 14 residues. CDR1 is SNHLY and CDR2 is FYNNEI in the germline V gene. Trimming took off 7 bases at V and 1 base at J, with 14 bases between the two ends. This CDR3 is CASMAGVVSYEQYF. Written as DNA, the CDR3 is TGTGCCAGCATGGCAGGGGTAGTGTCCTACGAGCAGTACTTC.

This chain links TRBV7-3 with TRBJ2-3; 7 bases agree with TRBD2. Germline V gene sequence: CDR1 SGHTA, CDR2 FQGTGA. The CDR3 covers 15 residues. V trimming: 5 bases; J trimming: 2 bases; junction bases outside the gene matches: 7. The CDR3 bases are TGTGCCAGCAGCCCTCGGGCGGGAGCCACAGATACGCAGTATTTT. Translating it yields CASSPRAGATDTQYF. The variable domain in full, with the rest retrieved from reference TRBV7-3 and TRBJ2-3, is GAGVSQTPSNKVTEKGKYVELRCDPISGHTALYWYRQSLGQGPEFLIYFQGTGAADDSGLPNDRFFAVRPEGSVSTLKIQRTERGDSAVYLCASSPRAGATDTQYFGPGTRLTVL.

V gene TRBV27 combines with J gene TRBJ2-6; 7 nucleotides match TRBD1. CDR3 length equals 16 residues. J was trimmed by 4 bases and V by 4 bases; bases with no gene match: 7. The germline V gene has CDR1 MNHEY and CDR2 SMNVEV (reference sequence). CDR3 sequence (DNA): TGTGCCAGCAGTTCGCCTCCGGGACAGGGGGCCAACGTCCTGACTTTC. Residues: CASSSPPGQGANVLTF.

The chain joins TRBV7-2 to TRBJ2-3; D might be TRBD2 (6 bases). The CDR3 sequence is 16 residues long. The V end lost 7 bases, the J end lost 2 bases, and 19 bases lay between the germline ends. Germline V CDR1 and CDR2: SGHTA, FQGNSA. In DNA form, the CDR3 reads TGTGCCAGCACTAACGACGGCGGGACCCCCACAGATACGCAGTATTTT. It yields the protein CASTNDGGTPTDTQYF.